This T cell receptor (beta chain) emerged from a study of blood T cell repertoires in COVID-19. Overall study: Samples taken during acute and convalescent COVID-19 were collected in the United States, Italy and Spain.

The CDR3 has 13 amino acids. Trimming took 5 bases from V and 7 from J; bases not matched to a gene: 3. Germline V gene data show CDR1 as MNHEY and CDR2 as SMNVEV (reference sequence). As originally analysed: Amplified reference gene primers provided the basis for estimating nucleated cell counts. Clones were read by immunoSEQ multiplex PCR, and TCRdb kept only the in-frame ones, dropping some. V and J calls and clone size follow that table, whereas D and trimming were derived from the DNA. The table records 150,000 to 200,000 clones, 60% to 85% of them present only once. The sequence was obtained from a man aged 65 to 79 with acute or convalescent COVID-19. Sequenced: peripheral blood. The gene calls are TRBV27 and TRBJ1-2; 11 bases are shared with TRBD1. CDR3 in amino acids: CASSAGTGGGYTF. The CDR3 coding sequence is TGTGCCAGCAGTGCCGGGACAGGGGGTGGCTACACCTTC.